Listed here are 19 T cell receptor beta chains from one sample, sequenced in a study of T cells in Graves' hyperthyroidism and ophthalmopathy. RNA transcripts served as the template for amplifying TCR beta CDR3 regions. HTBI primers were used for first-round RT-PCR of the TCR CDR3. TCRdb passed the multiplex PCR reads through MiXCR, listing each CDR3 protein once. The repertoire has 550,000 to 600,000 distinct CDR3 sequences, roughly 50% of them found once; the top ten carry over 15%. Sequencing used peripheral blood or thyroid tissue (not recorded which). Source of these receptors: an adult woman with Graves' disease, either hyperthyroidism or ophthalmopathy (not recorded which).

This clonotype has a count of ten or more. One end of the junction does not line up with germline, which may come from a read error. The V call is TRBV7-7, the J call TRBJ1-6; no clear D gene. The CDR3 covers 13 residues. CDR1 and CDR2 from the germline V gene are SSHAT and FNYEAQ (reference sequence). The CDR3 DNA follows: TGTGCTAGCAGCTTAGGAACGGGATCACCCCTCCACTTT. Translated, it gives CASSLGTGSPLHF.

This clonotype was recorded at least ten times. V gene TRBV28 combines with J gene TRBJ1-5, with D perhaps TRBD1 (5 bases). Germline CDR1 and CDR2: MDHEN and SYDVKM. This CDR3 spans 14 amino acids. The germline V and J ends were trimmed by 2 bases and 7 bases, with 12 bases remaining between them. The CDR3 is CASSLDRWGQPQHF. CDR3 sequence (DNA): TGTGCCAGCAGTTTAGACAGATGGGGGCAGCCCCAGCATTTT.

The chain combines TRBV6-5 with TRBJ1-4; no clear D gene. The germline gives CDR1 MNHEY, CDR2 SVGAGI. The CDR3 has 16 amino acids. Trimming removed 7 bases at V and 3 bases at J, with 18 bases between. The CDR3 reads CASKFAWETANEKLFF. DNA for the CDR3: TGTGCCAGCAAATTCGCTTGGGAGACTGCTAATGAAAAACTGTTTTTT.

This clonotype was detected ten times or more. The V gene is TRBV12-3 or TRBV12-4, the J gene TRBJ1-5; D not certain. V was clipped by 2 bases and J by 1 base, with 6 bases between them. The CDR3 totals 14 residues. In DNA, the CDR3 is TGTGCCAGCAGTTTAAGGCAGAGCAATCAGCCCCAGCATTTT. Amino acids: CASSLRQSNQPQHF.

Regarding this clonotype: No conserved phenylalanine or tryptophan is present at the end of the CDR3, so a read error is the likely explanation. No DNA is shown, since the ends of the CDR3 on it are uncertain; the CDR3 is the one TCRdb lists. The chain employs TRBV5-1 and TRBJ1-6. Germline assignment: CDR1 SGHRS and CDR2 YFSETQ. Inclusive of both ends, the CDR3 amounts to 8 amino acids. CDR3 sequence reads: CASHTANY.

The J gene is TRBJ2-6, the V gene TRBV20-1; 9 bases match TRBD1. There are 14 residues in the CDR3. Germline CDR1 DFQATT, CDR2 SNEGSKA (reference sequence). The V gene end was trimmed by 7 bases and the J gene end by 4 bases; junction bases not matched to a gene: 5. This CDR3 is CSGRTGAGANVLTF. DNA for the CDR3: TGCAGTGGGAGGACAGGGGCCGGGGCCAACGTCCTGACTTTC.

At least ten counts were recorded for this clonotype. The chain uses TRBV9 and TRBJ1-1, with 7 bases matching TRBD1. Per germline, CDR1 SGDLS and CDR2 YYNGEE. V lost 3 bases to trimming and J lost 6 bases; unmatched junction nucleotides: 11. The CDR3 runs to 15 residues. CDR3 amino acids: CASSASGGAKAEAFF. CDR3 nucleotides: TGTGCCAGCAGCGCATCAGGGGGGGCTAAGGCTGAAGCTTTCTTT.

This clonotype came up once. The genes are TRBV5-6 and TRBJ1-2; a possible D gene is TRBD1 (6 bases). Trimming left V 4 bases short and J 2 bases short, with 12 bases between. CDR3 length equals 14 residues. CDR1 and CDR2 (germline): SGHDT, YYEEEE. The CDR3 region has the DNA TGTGCCAGCAGCGGCTCAGGGGCGAACTATGGCTACACCTTC. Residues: CASSGSGANYGYTF.

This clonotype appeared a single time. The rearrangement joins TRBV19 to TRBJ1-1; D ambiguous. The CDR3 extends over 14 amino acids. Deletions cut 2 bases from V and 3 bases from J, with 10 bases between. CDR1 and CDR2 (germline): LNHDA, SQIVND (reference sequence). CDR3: CASSIMPGDTEAFF. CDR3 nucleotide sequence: TGTGCCAGTAGTATAATGCCAGGAGACACTGAAGCTTTCTTT. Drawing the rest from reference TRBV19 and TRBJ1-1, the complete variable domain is DGGITQSPKYLFRKEGQNVTLSCEQNLNHDAMYWYRQDPGQGLRLIYYSQIVNDFQKGDIAEGYSVSREKKESFPLTVTSAQKNPTAFYLCASSIMPGDTEAFFGQGTRLTVV.

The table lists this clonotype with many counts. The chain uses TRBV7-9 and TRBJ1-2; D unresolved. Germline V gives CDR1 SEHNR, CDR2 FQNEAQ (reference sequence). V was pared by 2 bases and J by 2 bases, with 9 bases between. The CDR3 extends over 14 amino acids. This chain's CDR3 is CASSLIHGNYGYTF. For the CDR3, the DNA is TGTGCCAGCAGCTTAATCCACGGGAACTATGGCTACACCTTC.

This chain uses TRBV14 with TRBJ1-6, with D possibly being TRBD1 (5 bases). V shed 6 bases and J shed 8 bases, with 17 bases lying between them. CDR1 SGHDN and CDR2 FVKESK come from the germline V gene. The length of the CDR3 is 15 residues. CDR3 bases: TGTGCCAGCAGTCATCGGGACCCCCTTCATTCACCCCTCCACTTT. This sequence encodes CASSHRDPLHSPLHF.

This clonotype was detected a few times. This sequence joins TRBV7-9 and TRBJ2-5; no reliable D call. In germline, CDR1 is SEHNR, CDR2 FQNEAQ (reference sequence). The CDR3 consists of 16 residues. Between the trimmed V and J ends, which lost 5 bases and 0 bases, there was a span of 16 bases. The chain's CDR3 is CASSPGLGGNQETQYF. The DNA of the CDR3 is TGTGCCAGCAGCCCGGGTCTCGGCGGTAACCAAGAGACCCAGTACTTC.

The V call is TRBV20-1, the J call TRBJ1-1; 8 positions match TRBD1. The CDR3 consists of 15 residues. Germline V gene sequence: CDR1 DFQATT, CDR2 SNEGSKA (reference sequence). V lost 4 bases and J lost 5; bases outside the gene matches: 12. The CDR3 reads CSATVWAGGGTEAFF. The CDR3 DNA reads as TGCAGTGCTACGGTCTGGGCAGGGGGCGGAACTGAAGCTTTCTTT.

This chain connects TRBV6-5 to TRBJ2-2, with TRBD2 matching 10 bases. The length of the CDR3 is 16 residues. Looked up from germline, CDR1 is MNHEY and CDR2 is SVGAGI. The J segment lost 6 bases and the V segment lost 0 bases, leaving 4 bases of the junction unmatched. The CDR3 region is CASSYSPSGSPGELFF. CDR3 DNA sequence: TGTGCCAGCAGTTACTCGCCTAGCGGGAGCCCCGGGGAGCTGTTTTTT.

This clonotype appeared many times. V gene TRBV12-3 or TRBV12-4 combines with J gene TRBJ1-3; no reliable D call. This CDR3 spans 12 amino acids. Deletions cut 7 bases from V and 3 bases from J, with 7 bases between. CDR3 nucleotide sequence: TGTGCCAGCATCAGACTTGGAAACACCATATATTTT. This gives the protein CASIRLGNTIYF.

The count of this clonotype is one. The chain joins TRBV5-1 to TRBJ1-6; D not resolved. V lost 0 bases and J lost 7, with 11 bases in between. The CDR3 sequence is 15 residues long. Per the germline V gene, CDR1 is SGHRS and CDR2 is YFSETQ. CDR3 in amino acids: CASSLAEDGNSPLHF. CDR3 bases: TGCGCCAGCAGCTTGGCGGAGGATGGGAATTCACCCCTCCACTTT.

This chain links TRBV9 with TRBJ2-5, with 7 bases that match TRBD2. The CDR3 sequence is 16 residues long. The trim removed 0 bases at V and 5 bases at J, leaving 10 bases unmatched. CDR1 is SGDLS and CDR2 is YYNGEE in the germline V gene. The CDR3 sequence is CASSVGGGRRAETQYF. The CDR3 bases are TGTGCCAGCAGCGTAGGTGGCGGGAGACGTGCGGAGACCCAGTACTTC.

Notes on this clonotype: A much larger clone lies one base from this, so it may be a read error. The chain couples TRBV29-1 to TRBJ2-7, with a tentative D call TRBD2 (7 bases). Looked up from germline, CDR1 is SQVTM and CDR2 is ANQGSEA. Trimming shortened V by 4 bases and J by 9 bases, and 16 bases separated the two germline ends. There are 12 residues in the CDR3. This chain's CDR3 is CSVVSAGHGQYF. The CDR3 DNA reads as TGCAGCGTTGTTTCAGCGGGACATGGGCAGTACTTC.

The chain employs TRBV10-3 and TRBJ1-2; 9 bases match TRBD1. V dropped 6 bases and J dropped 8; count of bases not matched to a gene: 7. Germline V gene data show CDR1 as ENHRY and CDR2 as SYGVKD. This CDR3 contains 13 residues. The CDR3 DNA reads TGTGCCATCAGACCTACAGGGGGCTACGGCTACACCTTC. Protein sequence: CAIRPTGGYGYTF.